This T cell receptor beta chain appears in the sequencing data of a study of response to subunit inactivated influenza vaccine. In TCRdb, the RT-PCR reads were re-called with MiXCR into one record per CDR3 protein. The sample has 450,000 to 500,000 distinct CDR3 sequences, roughly 9.7% seen once. Study-wide findings and caveats: The authors suggested that few new T cells are recruited per seasonal influenza vaccination.

The CDR3 length is 15 residues. The V end lost 3 bases, the J end lost 4 bases, and 16 bases lay between the germline ends. From germline, CDR1 is DFQATT and CDR2 SNEGSKA (reference sequence). Comment on this clonotype: Its target is unknown.

The sequences come from PBMCs from blood, collected 40 to 50 days after vaccination. This chain uses TRBV20-1 with TRBJ1-5; no reliable D call. This TCR was sampled from a man aged 50 to 60 who received an inactivated influenza vaccine. CDR3 sequence (DNA): TGCAGTGCTAGGTCCCCGGGAGGCCTGAATCAGCCCCAGCATTTT. Encoded protein: CSARSPGGLNQPQHF.